This passage covers 2 T cell receptor beta chains from one sample sequenced in a study of T cells in localized non-small cell lung cancer. Clones were sequenced by immunoSEQ multiplex PCR, and TCRdb holds only the in-frame ones, with some missing. The data show 40,000 to 55,000 clones, with 81% seen just once and approximately 17% held by the top ten. Sequencing was performed on peripheral blood mononuclear cells, taken before any cancer treatment. These TCRs come from a man aged 35 to 69 with stage III lung adenocarcinoma.

The chain couples TRBV7-2 to TRBJ2-1; TRBD2 is a possible D gene (6 bases). This CDR3 is built from 16 residues. The V gene's germline CDR1 is SGHTA and CDR2 FQGNSA. V lost 4 bases and J 0 bases, leaving 13 bases between the germline ends. The CDR3 sequence: CASSSFRGSSYNEQFF. In DNA form, the CDR3 reads TGTGCCAGCAGCTCTTTCCGGGGGAGCTCCTACAATGAGCAGTTCTTC.

The chain couples TRBV11-2 to TRBJ2-7; TRBD1 agrees at 7 bases. Germline lookup yields CDR1 SGHAT and CDR2 FQNNGV. The CDR3 totals 16 residues. J gave up 1 base and V 1 base, and 7 bases lay outside the gene matches. CDR3 protein: CASSLALTGASYEQYF. The CDR3 coding sequence is TGTGCCAGCAGCTTAGCTTTAACAGGGGCTTCCTACGAGCAGTACTTC.